Below, 25 T cell receptor beta chains from the same sample are listed, as sequenced in a study of cytomegalovirus exposure and HLA in healthy donors. The PCR made use of 60 Vbeta and 13 Jbeta primers. Produced via immunoSEQ multiplex PCR; TCRdb's table is partial and in-frame only. The sample yields approximately 120,000 clones, more than 80% seen once. The sequencing sample was made of PBMCs. The source of these receptors is a woman in her 30s in good health and CMV-seropositive.

This clone has only a few counts. The chain couples TRBV11-2 to TRBJ1-1; 7 nucleotides agree with TRBD1. The trim removed 5 bases at V and 4 bases at J, leaving 10 bases unmatched. The CDR3 has 15 amino acids. Germline V gene data show CDR1 as SGHAT and CDR2 as FQNNGV. DNA for the CDR3: TGTGCCAGCAGCCAAGAGGGGGCAGGGAGCACTGAAGCTTTCTTT. Encoded protein: CASSQEGAGSTEAFF.

The chain has TRBV5-1 and TRBJ1-2, with no clear D. The germline CDR1 and CDR2 sequences are SGHRS and YFSETQ. CDR3 length: 14 residues. Between the trimmed V and J ends, which lost 1 base and 3 bases, there was a span of 10 bases. The CDR3 DNA reads TGCGCCAGCAGCTTGCACGGCGGGGACTATGGCTACACCTTC. As protein: CASSLHGGDYGYTF. The full variable domain, its missing parts supplied by reference TRBV5-1 and TRBJ1-2, is KAGVTQTPRYLIKTRGQQVTLSCSPISGHRSVSWYQQTPGQGLQFLFEYFSETQRNKGNFPGRFSGRQFSNSRSEMNVSTLELGDSALYLCASSLHGGDYGYTFGSGTRLTVV.

This chain uses TRBV10-1 with TRBJ2-1; TRBD2 matches at 12 bases. The V gene end was trimmed by 3 bases and the J gene end by 3 bases; junction bases not matched to a gene: 18. Germline V gene data show CDR1 as WNHNN and CDR2 as SYGVQD (reference sequence). The CDR3 covers 21 residues. CDR3 in amino acids: CASSDPGLAGPTPFIYNEQFF. In DNA, the CDR3 is TGCGCCAGCAGTGACCCGGGACTAGCGGGTCCGACGCCATTTATCTACAATGAGCAGTTCTTC.

The CDR3 DNA follows: TGTGCCACCTCAACCGGAGAGACCCAGTACTTC. Translating it yields CATSTGETQYF. This chain joins TRBV11-2 and TRBJ2-5; D is unclear. This CDR3 is 11 amino acids long. V was shortened by 10 bases and J by 4 bases, with 10 bases between the two germline ends. Germline CDR1 reads SGHAT; CDR2 reads FQNNGV. Full variable domain (rest looked up from reference TRBV11-2 and TRBJ2-5): EAGVAQSPRYKIIEKRQSVAFWCNPISGHATLYWYQQILGQGPKLLIQFQNNGVVDDSQLPKDRFSAERLKGVDSTLKIQPAKLEDSAVYLCATSTGETQYFGPGTRLLVL.

V and J are TRBV2 and TRBJ2-2; D call uncertain. Trimming pared 7 bases from V and 1 base from J, leaving 10 bases between. The germline gives CDR1 SNHLY, CDR2 FYNNEI. CDR3 length: 14 residues. The CDR3 DNA is TGTGCCAGCACTAGGAGTTTGAACACCGGGGAGCTGTTTTTT. Translating it yields CASTRSLNTGELFF.

The rearrangement uses TRBV5-4 and TRBJ2-1; D may be TRBD2 (7 bases). Germline-derived CDR1 and CDR2 are SGHNT and YYREEE (reference sequence). Trimming shortened V by 4 bases and J by 3 bases, and 14 bases separated the two germline ends. The length of the CDR3 is 15 residues. Written as DNA, the CDR3 is TGTGCCAGCAGCCGGGGGCTAGCGGACTACAATGAGCAGTTCTTC. Encoded protein: CASSRGLADYNEQFF.

The gene calls are TRBV28 and TRBJ2-1; no clear D. The germline CDR1 and CDR2 sequences are MDHEN and SYDVKM. This CDR3 spans 10 amino acids. V lost 4 bases and J lost 9, with 4 bases in between. CDR3 residues: CASSYSEQFF. For the CDR3, the DNA is TGTGCCAGCAGTTATAGTGAGCAGTTCTTC.

Here the CDR3 reads CASRPSPGTGPLRGQFF. The CDR3 nucleotides are TGTGCCAGCAGACCGTCCCCCGGGACAGGCCCCTTAAGGGGGCAGTTCTTC. The chain uses TRBV28 and TRBJ2-1, with TRBD1 matching 8 bases. The CDR3 runs 17 residues. V shed 6 bases, J shed 12 bases, and the junction held 22 bases outside the gene matches. Germline loops: CDR1 MDHEN, CDR2 SYDVKM.

The chain recombines TRBV28 with TRBJ1-2, with a possible D match to TRBD1 (6 bases). Deletions cut 5 bases from V and 8 bases from J, with 18 bases between. Germline V gene sequence: CDR1 MDHEN, CDR2 SYDVKM. This CDR3 spans 14 amino acids. The CDR3 region is CASSPGHINLGYTF. The DNA for the CDR3 is TGTGCCAGCAGTCCGGGACATATCAACCTAGGCTACACCTTC.

V gene TRBV6-6 combines with J gene TRBJ2-7; 9 bases map to TRBD2. Looked up from germline, CDR1 is MNHNY and CDR2 is SVGAGI (reference sequence). V shed 5 bases, J shed 4 bases, and the junction held 3 bases outside the gene matches. The CDR3 has 13 residues. CDR3 region: CASSLAGFYEQYF. The CDR3, as DNA: TGTGCCAGCAGTCTAGCGGGATTTTACGAGCAGTACTTC.

This clone was found once. The chain carries TRBV5-1 and TRBJ1-2; no clear D. Germline CDR1 is SGHRS and CDR2 is YFSETQ. The CDR3 has 14 amino acids. V lost 0 bases and J lost 6, with 12 bases in between. The CDR3 DNA follows: TGCGCCAGCAGCTTGGGAGCCGGAGTGAATGGCTACACCTTC. Protein sequence: CASSLGAGVNGYTF.

This chain links TRBV9 with TRBJ1-2; D call uncertain. From germline, CDR1 is SGDLS and CDR2 YYNGEE. The CDR3 is 14 residues long. The ends were cut back, 5 bases at V and 3 bases at J, with 14 bases in the middle. CDR3 sequence (DNA): TGTGCCAGCAGTTTTCTCTCGACTGACTATGGCTACACCTTC. Its translation: CASSFLSTDYGYTF.

Regarding this clone: One junction end disagrees with the germline gene, perhaps due to a read error. The chain recombines TRBV5-6 with TRBJ1-1, with a tentative D call TRBD1 (5 bases). Germline values: CDR1 SGHDT, CDR2 YYEEEE. CDR3 length: 11 residues. CDR3 protein: CASSSLGEGIF. The CDR3 DNA reads as TGTGCCAGCAGCTCCCTGGGGGAGGGGATCTTT.

The CDR3: CASSLFWAGDERNTEAFF. CDR3 bases: TGTGCCAGCAGTTTGTTCTGGGCAGGGGACGAAAGGAACACTGAAGCTTTCTTT. The chain carries TRBV28 and TRBJ1-1; the D gene is possibly TRBD1 (6 bases). The V gene lost 3 bases and the J gene lost 1 base, with 21 bases spanning the gap. Germline CDR1 MDHEN, CDR2 SYDVKM. This CDR3 is 18 amino acids long. Full variable domain (remainder filled in from reference TRBV28 and TRBJ1-1): DVKVTQSSRYLVKRTGEKVFLECVQDMDHENMFWYRQDPGLGLRLIYFSYDVKMKEKGDIPEGYSVSREKKERFSLILESASTNQTSMYLCASSLFWAGDERNTEAFFGQGTRLTVV.

V and J are TRBV30 and TRBJ2-7, with unresolved D. The germline V gene has CDR1 GTSNPN and CDR2 SVGIG (reference sequence). The CDR3 has 13 amino acids. Trimming removed 0 bases at V and 6 bases at J, with 12 bases between. CDR3 DNA: TGTGCCTGGAGTGTACGGTCGCGGCGCGAGCAGTACTTC. The encoded protein is CAWSVRSRREQYF.

This clone was counted only a few times. The J gene is TRBJ1-2, the V gene TRBV6-1; 7 bases are shared with TRBD1. The CDR3 contains 17 residues. CDR1 and CDR2 (germline): MNHNS, SASEGT. V lost 2 bases to trimming and J lost 4 bases; unmatched junction nucleotides: 13. CDR3 bases: TGTGCCAGCAGTGAATCCCCAACAGGGGCTATCATCTATGGCTACACCTTC. Its translation is CASSESPTGAIIYGYTF.

This clone was counted between two and nine times. Sequence at one end of the junction differs from germline and may be a read error. V usage is TRBV9 and J usage is TRBJ2-1; the match to TRBD1 covers 8 bases. The CDR3 is 17 residues long. CDR1 is SGDLS and CDR2 is YYNGEE in the germline V gene. CDR3 region: CASSVRGDRGNYNGQFF. The CDR3 DNA sequence: TGTGCCAGCAGCGTACGGGGCGACAGGGGTAACTACAATGGGCAGTTCTTC.

The CDR3 spells CASSLNRGYEQYF. For the CDR3, the DNA is TGTGCCAGCAGTTTGAACAGGGGTTACGAGCAGTACTTC. The chain has TRBV28 and TRBJ2-7; 7 nucleotides match TRBD1. Germline V gene lookup returns CDR1 MDHEN and CDR2 SYDVKM. This CDR3 spans 13 amino acids. V lost 3 bases, J lost 4 bases, and 3 bases stayed unmatched.

The chain couples TRBV21-1 to TRBJ1-1; TRBD1, as called in the table, went unchecked against the DNA. TRBV21-1 is described as a pseudogene. The CDR3 totals 14 residues. The CDR3 nucleotides are TGTGCCAGCAGCAAAGAAAGAGGACAGGGCGAAGCTTTCTTT. Translated, it gives CASSKERGQGEAFF.

This chain links TRBV2 with TRBJ2-7; 7 nucleotides match TRBD1. Trimming removed 4 bases from V and 4 bases from J; junction bases left unmatched: 7. Germline assignment: CDR1 SNHLY and CDR2 FYNNEI. The CDR3 length is 14 residues. As DNA, the CDR3 is TGTGCCAGCAGTGTGGGACAGTTCATTTACGAGCAGTACTTC. Protein: CASSVGQFIYEQYF.

This rearrangement joins TRBV27 to TRBJ2-5, with TRBD1 matching 7 bases. The V gene's germline CDR1 is MNHEY and CDR2 SMNVEV (reference sequence). The CDR3 spans 15 residues. The V gene end was trimmed by 6 bases and the J gene end by 1 base; junction bases not matched to a gene: 8. The CDR3 spells CASSLGDRIQETQYF. CDR3 DNA sequence: TGTGCCAGCAGCTTGGGGGACAGAATCCAAGAGACCCAGTACTTC.

V is TRBV7-9 and J is TRBJ1-5; D unclear. V gave up 1 base and J gave up 6 bases, with 16 bases separating them. The CDR3 spans 16 residues. Germline CDR1 SEHNR, CDR2 FQNEAQ (reference sequence). The CDR3 DNA follows: TGTGCCAGCAGCTTAGAGTTAGGGCGGGGTGGTCAGCCCCAGCATTTT. Protein product: CASSLELGRGGQPQHF.

The chain carries TRBV19 and TRBJ1-2; TRBD1 is a possible D gene (5 bases). Germline V gene sequence: CDR1 LNHDA, CDR2 SQIVND (reference sequence). This CDR3 spans 15 amino acids. V lost 7 bases to trimming and J lost 8 bases, with 23 bases between them. The CDR3 is CASTSLGTPSVGYTF. The CDR3 DNA sequence: TGTGCCAGTACCTCTCTCGGGACTCCTTCCGTCGGCTACACCTTC.

The V and J genes are TRBV2 and TRBJ1-1; TRBD1 is a possible D gene (5 bases). V lost 7 bases and J lost 2, with 8 bases in between. The CDR3 loop spans 12 amino acids. The V gene's germline CDR1 is SNHLY and CDR2 FYNNEI. For the CDR3, the DNA is TGTGCCAGCAATCAGGGAAACACTGAAGCTTTCTTT. It specifies CASNQGNTEAFF.

The sample holds a few counts of this clone. DNA for the CDR3: TGTGCCAGCAGTAACAGGGGGGGTCAAGAGACCCAGTACTTC. Translated: CASSNRGGQETQYF. The chain uses TRBV6-1 and TRBJ2-5, with D perhaps matching TRBD1 (8 bases). Between the trimmed V and J ends, which lost 5 bases and 2 bases, there was a span of 12 bases. The CDR3 totals 14 residues. Germline lookup yields CDR1 MNHNS and CDR2 SASEGT.